This T cell receptor (beta chain) is drawn from a study of blood T cell repertoires in COVID-19. Whole-study context: Specimens from acute and convalescent COVID-19 originated in the United States, Italy and Spain. PBMCs, B-cell-depleted T cells, or T cells provided the cDNA or gDNA that made up the material.

How the authors handled the data: Amplified reference gene primers provided the basis for estimating nucleated cell counts. Here immunoSEQ multiplex PCR was the method, and the copy in TCRdb shows in-frame clones only, minus some. V and J calls and clone size are copied from that table; D and trimming were computed from the DNA. This sample has 130,000 to 150,000 clones, with over 75% found just once. This CDR3 has 15 amino acids. V trimming: 4 bases; J trimming: 4 bases; junction bases outside the gene matches: 6. The germline gives CDR1 ENHRY, CDR2 SYGVKD. The genes are TRBV10-3 and TRBJ1-2; TRBD1 matches 10 bases. This TCR came from a man aged 55 to 70 with active or convalescent COVID-19. The material sequenced was peripheral blood. This chain's CDR3 is CAISGTGGDLYGYTF. DNA for the CDR3: TGTGCCATCAGTGGGACAGGGGGGGACCTCTATGGCTACACCTTC.